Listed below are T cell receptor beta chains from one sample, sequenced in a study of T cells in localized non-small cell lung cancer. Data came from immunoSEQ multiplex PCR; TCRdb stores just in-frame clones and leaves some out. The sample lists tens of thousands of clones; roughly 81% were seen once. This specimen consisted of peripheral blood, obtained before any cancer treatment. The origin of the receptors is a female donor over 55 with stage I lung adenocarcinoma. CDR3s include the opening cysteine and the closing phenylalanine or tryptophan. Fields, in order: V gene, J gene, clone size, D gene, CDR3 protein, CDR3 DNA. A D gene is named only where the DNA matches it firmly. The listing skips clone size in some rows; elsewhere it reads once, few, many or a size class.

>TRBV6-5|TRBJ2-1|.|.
CASSSRTASSYNEQFF
TGTGCCAGCAGTTCGCGGACTGCCAGCTCCTACAATGAGCAGTTCTTC
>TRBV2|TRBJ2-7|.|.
CASSFFTSYEQYF
TGTGCCAGCAGTTTTTTCACCTCCTACGAGCAGTACTTC
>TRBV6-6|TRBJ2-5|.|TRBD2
CASSSGGAGETQYF
TGTGCCAGCTCTAGCGGGGGGGCAGGGGAGACCCAGTACTTC
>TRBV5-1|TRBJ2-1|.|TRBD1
CASSLGAAKGADEQFF
TGCGCCAGCAGCTTGGGGGCGGCGAAGGGGGCGGATGAGCAGTTCTTC
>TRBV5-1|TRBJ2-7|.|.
CASSLDLSYEQYF
TGCGCCAGCAGCTTGGATTTATCCTACGAGCAGTACTTC
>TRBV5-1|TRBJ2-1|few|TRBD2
CASRWDYSYNEQFF
TGCGCCAGCAGATGGGACTACTCCTACAATGAGCAGTTCTTC
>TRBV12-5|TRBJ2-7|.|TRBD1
CASGLAPDRETYEQYF
TGTGCTAGTGGTTTGGCCCCCGACAGGGAAACCTACGAGCAGTACTTC
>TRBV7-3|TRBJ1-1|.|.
CASSPGANTEAFF
TGTGCCAGCAGCCCGGGAGCCAACACTGAAGCTTTCTTT
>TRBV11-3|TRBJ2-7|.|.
CASSLEGSAYEQYF
TGTGCCAGCAGCTTAGAGGGGTCGGCCTACGAGCAGTACTTC
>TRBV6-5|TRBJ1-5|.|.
CASSYSLSQPQHF
TGTGCCAGCAGTTACTCGTTGAGCCAGCCCCAGCATTTT
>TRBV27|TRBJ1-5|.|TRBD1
CASSWTGGVGQPQHF
TGTGCCAGCAGTTGGACAGGGGGGGTAGGGCAGCCCCAGCATTTT
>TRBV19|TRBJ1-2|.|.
CASSKIGYTF
TGTGCCAGTAGTAAAATAGGCTACACCTTC
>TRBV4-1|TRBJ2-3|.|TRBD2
CASSQGGRAVADTQYF
TGCGCCAGCAGCCAAGGCGGGAGGGCCGTCGCAGATACGCAGTATTTT
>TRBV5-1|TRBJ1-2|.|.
CASSPDSFEGYTF
TGCGCCAGCAGCCCGGACAGTTTTGAGGGCTACACCTTC
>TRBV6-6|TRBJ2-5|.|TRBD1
CASSYGTGAETQYF
TGTGCCAGCAGTTACGGGACAGGGGCAGAGACCCAGTACTTC
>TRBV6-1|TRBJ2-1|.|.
CASSDRGRGSYNEQFF
TGTGCCAGCAGTGATCGCGGCAGGGGTTCCTACAATGAGCAGTTCTTC
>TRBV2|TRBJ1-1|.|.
CATQTGGTEAFF
TGTGCCACACAGACAGGAGGCACTGAAGCTTTCTTT
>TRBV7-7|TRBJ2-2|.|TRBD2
CASSLASRGGFPGELFF
TGTGCTAGCAGCTTAGCTTCGCGCGGGGGGTTCCCCGGGGAGCTGTTTTTT
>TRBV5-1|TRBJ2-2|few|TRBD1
CASSWDRQSTGELFF
TGCGCCAGCAGTTGGGACAGACAAAGCACCGGGGAGCTGTTTTTT
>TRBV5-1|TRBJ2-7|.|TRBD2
CASSTGTSGTLYEQYF
TGCGCCAGCAGCACCGGGACTAGCGGGACTCTCTACGAGCAGTACTTC
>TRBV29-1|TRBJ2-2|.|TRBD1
CSVGGRYTGELFF
TGCAGCGTAGGGGGCAGGTACACCGGGGAGCTGTTTTTT
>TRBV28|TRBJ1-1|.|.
CAILGAYTEAFF
TGTGCCATTCTAGGGGCGTACACTGAAGCTTTCTTT
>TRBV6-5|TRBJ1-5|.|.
CASAGVGKGEPQHF
TGTGCCAGCGCAGGGGTGGGGAAAGGCGAGCCCCAGCATTTT
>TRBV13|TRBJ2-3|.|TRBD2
CASSFRKLAGGGDTQYF
TGTGCCAGCAGCTTTAGGAAGCTAGCGGGGGGAGGAGATACGCAGTATTTT
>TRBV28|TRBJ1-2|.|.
CASSLGGQNYGYTF
TGTGCCAGCAGTTTAGGAGGGCAGAACTATGGCTACACCTTC
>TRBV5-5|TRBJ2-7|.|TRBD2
CASSLEGTSGRAVYEQYF
TGTGCCAGCAGCTTGGAAGGGACTAGCGGGAGGGCGGTCTACGAGCAGTACTTC
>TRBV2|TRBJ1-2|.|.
CASSEDRPRSGYTF
TGTGCCAGCAGTGAAGACCGACCCCGTTCCGGCTACACCTTC
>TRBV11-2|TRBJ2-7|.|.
CASSLGGRDEQYF
TGTGCCAGCAGCTTAGGGGGTAGAGACGAGCAGTACTTC
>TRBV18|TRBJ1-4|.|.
CASSLNRPLNEKLFF
TGTGCCAGCTCACTCAACAGACCCCTTAATGAAAAACTGTTTTTT
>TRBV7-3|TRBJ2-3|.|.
CASSLGLSSTDTQYF
TGTGCCAGCAGCTTAGGGTTATCAAGCACAGATACGCAGTATTTT
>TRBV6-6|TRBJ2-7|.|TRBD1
CASSLQGQSYEQYF
TGTGCCAGCAGCCTACAGGGACAGTCCTACGAGCAGTACTTC
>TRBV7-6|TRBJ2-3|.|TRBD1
CASSSAGTGRDTQYF
TGTGCCAGCAGCTCTGCCGGGACAGGCCGAGATACGCAGTATTTT
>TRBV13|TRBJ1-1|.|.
CASSLTRVNTEAFF
TGTGCCAGCAGCCTGACAAGGGTCAACACTGAAGCTTTCTTT
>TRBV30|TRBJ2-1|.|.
CAWSPDVYNEQFF
TGTGCCTGGAGCCCCGATGTCTACAATGAGCAGTTCTTC
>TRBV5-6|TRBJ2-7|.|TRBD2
CASRAGLAVAYEQYF
TGTGCCAGCAGGGCGGGACTAGCGGTCGCCTACGAGCAGTACTTC
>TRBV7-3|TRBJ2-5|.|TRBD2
CASSPQGGGSGSQATQYF
TGTGCCAGCAGCCCCCAGGGTGGGGGTAGCGGGAGCCAGGCGACCCAGTACTTC
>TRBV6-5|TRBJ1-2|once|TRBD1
CASSYMGQNYGYTF
TGTGCCAGCAGTTACATGGGACAGAACTATGGCTACACCTTC
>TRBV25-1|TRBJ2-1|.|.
CASSPGQGIYNEQFF
TGTGCCAGCAGTCCTGGCCAGGGAATCTACAATGAGCAGTTCTTC